The 9 T cell receptor beta chains reported below all come from one sample, sequenced in a study of radiotherapy plus CTLA-4 blockade in lung cancer (dated by TCRdb to the late 2010s). Receptor libraries were prepared by the immunoSEQ multiplex PCR assay. TCRdb limited this immuneACCESS table to in-frame rearrangements with V and J called. A share of clones is missing; checked studies link under half to unresolved V genes, and the rest is unexplained. The sample table records about 120,000 clones; 81% of these occur just once. The ten largest clonotypes hold about 3.3% of the sample. The sample consisted of peripheral blood, taken from a patient treated with radiotherapy plus ipilimumab. All receptors come from a human donor with non-small cell lung cancer that progressed on radiotherapy plus ipilimumab. Some clones in this sample may be carry-over from other donors' samples.

This clone is judged medium-sized (0.01 to 0.1%). The chain carries TRBV30 and TRBJ2-1; a possible D gene is TRBD2 (6 bases). Germline values: CDR1 GTSNPN, CDR2 SVGIG (reference sequence). V lost 4 bases to trimming and J lost 5 bases, with 15 bases between them. CDR3 length equals 14 residues. Here the CDR3 reads CAWIAGTGDNEQFF. CDR3 bases: TGTGCCTGGATCGCAGGGACGGGAGACAATGAGCAGTTCTTC.

The chain carries TRBV6-6 and TRBJ2-2, with D possibly matching TRBD2 (6 bases). The CDR3 is 10 residues long. Trimming removed 10 bases at V and 8 bases at J, with 8 bases between. Looked up from germline, CDR1 is MNHNY and CDR2 is SVGAGI (reference sequence). The DNA of the CDR3 is TGTGCCACACGGGGGGGGGAGCTGTTTTTT. Residues: CATRGGELFF.

The J gene is TRBJ1-2, the V gene TRBV6-5; D is unclear. Germline V gene lookup returns CDR1 MNHEY and CDR2 SVGAGI. The CDR3 covers 14 residues. Deletions cut 4 bases from V and 4 bases from J, with 13 bases between. The CDR3 here is CASSFLSRGYGYTF. The CDR3 DNA follows: TGTGCCAGCAGTTTCCTTAGCCGAGGCTATGGCTACACCTTC.

V gene TRBV27 combines with J gene TRBJ1-5, with 9 nucleotides matching TRBD1. The CDR3 spans 12 residues. The junction had 2 bases not matched to a gene; V was cut back by 8 bases and J by 6 bases. Germline V CDR1 and CDR2: MNHEY, SMNVEV (reference sequence). In DNA form, the CDR3 reads TGTGCCAGCGGGACAGGGCTTCAGCCCCAGCATTTT. Amino acid sequence: CASGTGLQPQHF.

V and J are TRBV5-1 and TRBJ2-7; 7 bases agree with TRBD2. This CDR3 region has 14 residues. Germline values: CDR1 SGHRS, CDR2 YFSETQ. J lost 3 bases, V lost 3 bases, and 6 bases had no gene match. Here the CDR3 reads CASSSGGLNYEQYF. DNA of the CDR3: TGCGCCAGCAGCTCGGGGGGACTTAACTACGAGCAGTACTTC.

Note on this clone: A read error may account for a junction end that differs from germline. This chain uses TRBV7-2 with TRBJ2-5; no reliable D call. The CDR3 runs 13 residues. Looked up from germline, CDR1 is SGHTA and CDR2 is FQGNSA. CDR3 amino acids: CAGSSTRQETQYF. The CDR3 DNA reads TGTGCCGGCAGCTCCACAAGGCAAGAGACCCAGTACTTC.

The chain uses TRBV5-1 and TRBJ2-3; the D is unclear. CDR1 is SGHRS, CDR2 YFSETQ, per germline. This CDR3 is built from 15 residues. V gave up 1 base and J gave up 0 bases, with 9 bases separating them. The CDR3 sequence is CASSLSEPSTDTQYF. The CDR3 DNA sequence: TGCGCCAGCAGCTTGTCAGAGCCTAGCACAGATACGCAGTATTTT.

The genes are TRBV9 and TRBJ2-2; possibly TRBD1 or TRBD2 for D (6 bases each). CDR1 and CDR2 from the germline V gene are SGDLS and YYNGEE. This CDR3 comprises 16 residues. V lost 5 bases and J lost 4, with 18 bases in between. The CDR3 DNA sequence: TGTGCCAGCAGGTCTTTCGGCGGAGGGGGCACCGGGGAGCTGTTTTTT. Protein sequence: CASRSFGGGGTGELFF.

This rearrangement joins TRBV6-6 to TRBJ1-2; 8 bases are shared with TRBD1. The CDR3 has 14 residues. V dropped 6 bases and J dropped 4; count of bases not matched to a gene: 7. Germline V gives CDR1 MNHNY, CDR2 SVGAGI (reference sequence). Here the CDR3 reads CASRPYQGAYGYTF. CDR3 nucleotides: TGTGCCAGCAGGCCCTATCAGGGGGCCTATGGCTACACCTTC.